This T cell receptor (beta chain) was sequenced for a study of spatial heterogeneity in lung cancer. J lost 1 base, V lost 5 bases, and 1 base had no gene match. The CDR3 has 13 amino acids. Time point in this sample: sample taken at primary tumor resection. Tumor, nontumor lung or frozen PBMC supplied whole RNA that was sequenced unsorted. TCRdb re-called the 5' RACE reads with MiXCR, one entry per CDR3 protein. The sample consists of tens of thousands of distinct CDR3 sequences, 4.5% to 7% of them appearing once. This clonotype was sampled from a male donor with early-stage non-small cell lung cancer. The material sequenced was PBMCs, taken at surgery. V usage is TRBV12-3 or TRBV12-4 and J usage is TRBJ2-7; TRBD1 matches 8 bases. In nucleotides, the CDR3 is TGTGCCAGCAGTACAGGGGGTTCCTACGAGCAGTACTTC. As protein: CASSTGGSYEQYF.